This TCR beta chain was sequenced during a study of blood T cell repertoires in COVID-19 (dated by TCRdb to the early 2020s). For the wider study: Collaborator samples came from the United States, Italy and Spain and covered acute and convalescent phases of COVID-19. The prospective study material was composed of cDNA or gDNA derived from T cells, B-cell-depleted T cells, or PBMCs. Subjects who had been exposed to COVID-19, were actively infected with it, or had recovered from it provided the deeply sampled blood TCRbeta repertoires that made up the dataset. The repertoires were released in a freely available public database intended as a resource for research on the immune response to SARS-CoV-2. Samples were obtained from the ongoing ImmuneRACE study (first 160 participants) and from over 1,000 subjects provided by 6 global collaborators. Sample metadata almost always included a de-identified subject ID, COVID-19 status, age in years and sex. Where HLA class I and class II types were available, the types were taken from metadata supplied by the sample provider, not from assay-based typing.

In regard to this clone: The clone's antigen remains unknown. No base quality values were provided; no much bigger clone lies one nucleotide off.

The collaborating institutions used their own protocols to collect whole blood in K2EDTA tubes. For TCRbeta analysis, collaborator samples were shipped as frozen whole blood, as isolated PBMCs, or as DNA extracted from either sample type. Paper-wide results and their limitations: The quantity of clinical and demographic metadata differed by source and by participant and was supplied without curation.

The CDR3 holds 15 amino acids from the cysteine to the phenylalanine. Only CDR3 DNA is held: 45 bases, read in frame from base 1. Trimming removed 0 bases from V and 5 bases from J, leaving 13 bases between the germline ends. Reading the germline V gene (reference sequence) gives CDR1 GTSNPN and CDR2 SVGIG. The immunoSEQ Assay, a bias-controlled multiplex PCR, was used to amplify TCRbeta CDR3 regions from genomic DNA. In the source study's methods: Within the assay, amplification of reference gene primers was used to estimate how many nucleated cells each sample contained. Sequence reads were collapsed and filtered to measure the absolute abundance of every unique TCRbeta CDR3 rearrangement. Productive Simpson clonality was computed per sample as the square root of Simpson's diversity index over productive rearrangements. The source is immuneACCESS, and TCRdb retained only in-frame sequences with V and J called. Part of the clones is not carried over; for the studies checked, unresolved V genes explain less than half of this, and the remainder is unexplained. For V, J and clone size, that table is used; D and trimming come from the DNA. This sample holds approximately 150,000 clones; under 90% were observed only once. Of the sample, roughly 1.9% is held by the ten largest clones.

Source material: peripheral blood. This clonotype was sampled from a woman older than 75 with acute or convalescent COVID-19. The chain was built from TRBV30 and TRBJ2-2; the D segment could be TRBD2, given 5 matching bases. The encoded CDR3 is CAWSVQRRGTGELFF. The nucleotides read TGTGCCTGGAGTGTACAGCGGAGAGGGACCGGGGAGCTGTTTTTT.